These 19 T cell receptor beta chains originate from one sample sequenced in a study of T cells in Graves' hyperthyroidism and ophthalmopathy. Amplification of TCR beta CDR3 regions was performed using RNA transcripts as template. HTBI primers were the set used in a first-round RT-PCR of the TCR CDR3. One entry per CDR3 protein results from TCRdb running MiXCR on the multiplex PCR reads. The sample has 200,000 to 250,000 distinct CDR3 sequences, about a sixth seen once. The sequencing input was blood. These receptors came from a man in his forties or fifties with Graves' hyperthyroidism.

This clonotype showed up many times. The chain employs TRBV2 and TRBJ2-7, with 10 nucleotides matching TRBD1. CDR1 SNHLY and CDR2 FYNNEI come from the germline V gene. The CDR3 has 17 residues. J gave up 2 bases and V 5 bases, and 12 bases lay outside the gene matches. The CDR3 DNA sequence: TGTGCCAGCAGTCCCTGGCTAGGGACAGGGGCGGCCTACGAGCAGTACTTC. Translating gives CASSPWLGTGAAYEQYF.

This clonotype was picked up a small number of times. The chain combines TRBV12-3 or TRBV12-4 with TRBJ2-7; D gene unclear. V was cut by 3 bases and J by 3 bases, with 6 bases left in between. This CDR3 is built from 12 residues. In nucleotides, the CDR3 is TGTGCCAGCAGTTTTAGTATCTACGAGCAGTACTTC. Its protein is CASSFSIYEQYF.

The CDR3 DNA sequence: TGTGCCAGCAGTTATATGGTCCGTCGTGGCTACACCTTC. Protein sequence: CASSYMVRRGYTF. The rearrangement links TRBV28 to TRBJ1-2; D is ambiguous. Germline CDR1 reads MDHEN; CDR2 reads SYDVKM. The V and J ends lost 4 bases and 7 bases respectively, with 13 bases between them. This CDR3 contains 13 residues.

The chain combines TRBV20-1 with TRBJ1-2; 8 positions match TRBD1. In germline, CDR1 is DFQATT, CDR2 SNEGSKA (reference sequence). With V trimmed by 0 bases and J by 2 bases, 5 bases remained unmatched. The CDR3 sequence is 15 residues long. The chain's CDR3 is CSARDTRQGNYGYTF. In nucleotides, the CDR3 is TGCAGTGCTAGAGACACCCGACAGGGGAACTATGGCTACACCTTC.

This clonotype was seen at least ten times. The chain combines TRBV3-1 with TRBJ1-1; TRBD1 might be the D (6 bases). V dropped 3 bases and J dropped 4 bases, with 12 bases sitting between them. Germline CDR1 reads LGHDT; CDR2 reads YNNKEL (reference sequence). The CDR3 covers 14 residues. The CDR3 DNA follows: TGTGCCAGCAGCCATCCGACAGGATTCACTGAAGCTTTCTTT. This translates into CASSHPTGFTEAFF.

This clonotype was seen repeatedly, ten times or more. One end of the junction does not line up with germline, which may come from a read error. The J gene is TRBJ2-7, the V gene TRBV12-3 or TRBV12-4; D might be TRBD2 (5 bases). The length of the CDR3 is 15 residues. The DNA for the CDR3 is TGTGCCAGCGGTTTAGTGGTGGGAGTAGTAAACGAGCAGTACTTC. It specifies CASGLVVGVVNEQYF.

This clonotype occurred a few times. The genes are TRBV14 and TRBJ2-5; TRBD1 matches at 7 bases. J was trimmed by 2 bases and V by 3 bases; bases with no gene match: 9. The CDR3 spans 16 residues. Germline V gene lookup returns CDR1 SGHDN and CDR2 FVKESK. As DNA, the CDR3 is TGTGCCAGCAGCCAGTCATTTCGGGACAGACAAGAGACCCAGTACTTC. Its protein product is CASSQSFRDRQETQYF.

This chain's CDR3 is CASSHLAGEGETQYF. As DNA, the CDR3 is TGTGCCAGCAGCCACTTGGCGGGAGAGGGTGAGACCCAGTACTTC. The chain combines TRBV12-3 or TRBV12-4 with TRBJ2-5; 7 bases map to TRBD2. Trimming took 6 bases from V and 5 from J; bases not matched to a gene: 12. The CDR3 runs to 15 residues.

This clonotype was seen repeatedly, ten times or more. The rearrangement links TRBV2 to TRBJ2-3, with 11 bases fitting TRBD2. The CDR3 covers 15 residues. With 3 bases clipped from V and 2 bases from J, the junction kept 1 base outside the gene matches. The V gene's germline CDR1 is SNHLY and CDR2 FYNNEI. The CDR3 is CASSEGLAVTDTQYF. The DNA of the CDR3 is TGTGCCAGCAGTGAGGGACTAGCGGTCACAGATACGCAGTATTTT.

This clonotype was detected ten times or more. This chain joins TRBV12-3 or TRBV12-4 and TRBJ2-5; perhaps TRBD1 as D (6 bases). The V and J ends lost 4 bases and 7 bases respectively, with 10 bases between them. This CDR3 has 12 residues. Written as DNA, the CDR3 is TGTGCCAGCAGTTACTTCAGGGGGACCCAGTACTTC. As protein: CASSYFRGTQYF.

This clonotype came up a few times. The chain links TRBV7-9 to TRBJ2-7; 8 bases line up with TRBD1. The CDR3 covers 13 residues. The V and J ends lost 8 bases and 6 bases, in that order; junction bases with no gene match: 9. Germline V gene data show CDR1 as SEHNR and CDR2 as FQNEAQ (reference sequence). CDR3 in amino acids: CASGPGGRSEQYF. CDR3 in DNA: TGTGCCAGCGGTCCAGGGGGCCGGTCCGAGCAGTACTTC.

This clonotype came up many times. The rearrangement joins TRBV2 to TRBJ1-5, with no clear D. Germline CDR1 SNHLY, CDR2 FYNNEI. The CDR3 is 14 amino acids. With 4 bases removed from V and 5 bases from J, the gap between germline ends came to 12 bases. The CDR3 here is CASSGADGDQPQHF. Here the CDR3 DNA reads TGTGCCAGCAGTGGTGCCGATGGCGATCAGCCCCAGCATTTT.

Regarding this clonotype: This may be a read error: a much more frequent sequence differs by one nucleotide. The rearrangement uses TRBV11-2 and TRBJ2-1; D is ambiguous. CDR1 is SGHAT and CDR2 is FQNNGV in the germline V gene. This CDR3 has 15 amino acids. CDR3 residues: CTSSLGLGSYNEQFF. CDR3 nucleotides: TGTACCAGCAGCTTAGGGCTAGGTTCCTACAATGAGCAGTTCTTC.

The table lists this clonotype with a few counts. The chain links TRBV30 to TRBJ2-6, with D perhaps TRBD1 or TRBD2 (6 bases each). This CDR3 comprises 16 residues. Per the germline V gene, CDR1 is GTSNPN and CDR2 is SVGIG (reference sequence). Trimming shortened V by 0 bases and J by 3 bases, and 12 bases separated the two germline ends. The CDR3 DNA reads as TGTGCCTGGAGTGTAATAGGGGGGCTTGGGGCCAACGTCCTGACTTTC. Protein: CAWSVIGGLGANVLTF. The complete variable domain, with remaining parts taken from reference TRBV30 and TRBJ2-6, reads SQTIHQWPATLVQPVGSPLSLECTVEGTSNPNLYWYRQAAGRGLQLLFYSVGIGQISSEVPQNLSASRPQDRQFILSSKKLLLSDSGFYLCAWSVIGGLGANVLTFGAGSRLTVL.

About this clonotype itself: A much larger clone lies a single base off, so this may be a read error. The chain recombines TRBV2 with TRBJ2-4; D is undetermined. Germline CDR1 is SNHLY and CDR2 is FYNNEI. This CDR3 has 14 residues. CDR3 coding DNA: TGTGCCGGCAGTGATAGGTTCAGCAAAAACATTCAGTACTTC. Encoded protein: CAGSDRFSKNIQYF.

The sample holds many counts of this clonotype. V is TRBV12-5 and J is TRBJ2-5, with 8 nucleotides matching TRBD2. Germline-derived CDR1 and CDR2 are LGHNT and FRNRAP. The CDR3 runs 17 residues. V was clipped by 2 bases and J by 5 bases; unmatched bases: 13. The CDR3 here is CASGLLSGLAVVETQYF. Here the CDR3 DNA reads TGTGCTAGTGGTTTGCTCTCAGGACTAGCCGTCGTGGAGACCCAGTACTTC. The full variable domain, with the rest looked up from reference TRBV12-5 and TRBJ2-5, is DARVTQTPRHKVTEMGQEVTMRCQPILGHNTVFWYRQTMMQGLELLAYFRNRAPLDDSGMPKDRFSAEMPDATLATLKIQPSEPRDSAVYFCASGLLSGLAVVETQYFGPGTRLLVL.

The table lists this clonotype with many counts. V and J are TRBV27 and TRBJ2-1; D not resolved. The CDR3 is made up of 16 amino acids. V gave up 0 bases and J gave up 0 bases, with 9 bases separating them. Germline V gives CDR1 MNHEY, CDR2 SMNVEV (reference sequence). CDR3 nucleotide sequence: TGTGCCAGCAGTTTATCGGCAGGCAGCTCCTACAATGAGCAGTTCTTC. This encodes CASSLSAGSSYNEQFF.

A single count supports this clonotype. The genes are TRBV5-6 and TRBJ2-7, with TRBD1 identical over 7 bases. V shed 1 base and J 3 bases; nucleotides not matched to a gene: 4. The CDR3 runs 14 residues. The germline V gene encodes CDR1 SGHDT and CDR2 YYEEEE. This chain's CDR3 is CASSLWQGVYEQYF. Here the CDR3 DNA reads TGTGCCAGCAGCTTGTGGCAGGGGGTCTACGAGCAGTACTTC.

Ten or more counts support this clonotype. The chain employs TRBV6-1 and TRBJ2-7; D is unresolved. CDR1 is MNHNS and CDR2 is SASEGT in the germline V gene. The CDR3 has 13 amino acids. The V end was cut by 0 bases, the J end by 3 bases, with 6 bases between. The CDR3 reads CASSEAGSYEQYF. In nucleotides, the CDR3 is TGTGCCAGCAGTGAAGCGGGCAGCTACGAGCAGTACTTC.